This T cell receptor (beta chain) was found in a study of vaccination and CD4 T cells after COVID-19. Overall study: Either the Pfizer-BioNTech BNT162b2 or Moderna mRNA-1273 vaccine was given as two doses.

This CDR3 contains 15 residues. CDR1 is MNHNS, CDR2 SASEGT, per germline. V was pared by 4 bases and J by 3 bases, with 15 bases between. Documented time point: late sampling 161 to 241 days after vaccination in a few convalescent patients. Points from the study as a whole: Rising from 21 to 38, the median of SARS-CoV-2-reactive clonotypes did not change significantly. Convalescent patients gained a median about 85% of their reactive clones only post-vaccination.

As to this clonotype: No antigen is known for it.

TCRdb re-analysed the PCR reads in MiXCR, keeping a single row per CDR3 protein. The table shows 28,000 or so distinct CDR3 sequences, with 50% occurring only once. This TCR was recovered from a human donor who had recovered from COVID-19. Source: CD4+ T cells from blood, taken about 7 months after SARS-CoV-2 vaccination. The genes are TRBV6-1 and TRBJ1-1; perhaps TRBD1 as D (6 bases). The CDR3 DNA is TGTGCCAGCAGTGGGGCGGGGGCGGAGGACACTGAAGCTTTCTTT. Translating it yields CASSGAGAEDTEAFF.